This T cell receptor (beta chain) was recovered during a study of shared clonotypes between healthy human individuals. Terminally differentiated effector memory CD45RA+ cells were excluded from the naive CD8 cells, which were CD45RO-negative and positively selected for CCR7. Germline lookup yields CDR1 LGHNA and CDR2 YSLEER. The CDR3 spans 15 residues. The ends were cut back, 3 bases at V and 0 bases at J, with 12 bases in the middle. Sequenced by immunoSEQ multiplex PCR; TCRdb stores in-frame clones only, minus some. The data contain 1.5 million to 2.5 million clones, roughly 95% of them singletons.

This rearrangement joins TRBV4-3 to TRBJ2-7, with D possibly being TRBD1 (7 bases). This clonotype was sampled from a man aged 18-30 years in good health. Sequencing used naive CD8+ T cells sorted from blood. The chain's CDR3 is CASSHRQGGSYEQYF. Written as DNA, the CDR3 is TGCGCCAGCAGCCATAGACAGGGAGGCTCCTACGAGCAGTACTTC.